Presented here are 18 T cell receptor beta chains from one specimen sequenced in a study of CD8+ T cells in alopecia areata. As the sequencing template, cDNA was produced by extracting RNA and reverse transcribing it. Only in-frame clones appear in the TCRdb table, and some are missing; sequencing was by immunoSEQ multiplex PCR. The sample carries approximately 12,000 clones, about three fifths recorded once. Sampling of alopecia areata patients yielded lesional scalp punch biopsies as well as peripheral blood. The sequencing sample was made of skin. These receptors came from a human donor with alopecia areata.

V is TRBV27 and J is TRBJ1-2; the D gene is possibly TRBD1 (5 bases). The CDR3 totals 15 residues. Trimming took 3 bases from V and 4 from J, leaving 15 bases between them. Germline V gives CDR1 MNHEY, CDR2 SMNVEV (reference sequence). The CDR3 sequence is CASSFWDRQPYGYTF. The CDR3, as DNA: TGTGCCAGCAGTTTTTGGGACCGTCAACCCTATGGCTACACCTTC.

Sample share makes this clone medium-sized. The chain recombines TRBV10-3 with TRBJ2-7; 9 nucleotides match TRBD2. V shed 6 bases, J shed 0 bases, and the junction held 9 bases outside the gene matches. Germline V lookup: CDR1 ENHRY, CDR2 SYGVKD. The CDR3 loop spans 16 amino acids. The CDR3 sequence is CAISEGLAQPSYEQYF. Written as DNA, the CDR3 is TGTGCCATCAGCGAAGGACTAGCGCAACCCTCCTACGAGCAGTACTTC.

In its sample, this clone was seen once. The chain employs TRBV7-2 and TRBJ2-2; D is uncertain. Germline lookup yields CDR1 SGHTA and CDR2 FQGNSA. The CDR3 spans 17 residues. Trimming cost V 2 bases and J 0 bases, with 13 bases left between them. CDR3 sequence: CASSLMVGAANTGELFF. In nucleotides, the CDR3 is TGTGCCAGCAGCTTAATGGTCGGTGCGGCGAACACCGGGGAGCTGTTTTTT.

The chain recombines TRBV28 with TRBJ1-5, with 9 bases matching TRBD1. The CDR3 sequence is 14 residues long. V was clipped by 6 bases and J by 4 bases; unmatched bases: 4. Germline V gene lookup returns CDR1 MDHEN and CDR2 SYDVKM. CDR3 DNA sequence: TGTGCCAGCAGGCGACAGGGGGGGAATCAGCCCCAGCATTTT. It codes for CASRRQGGNQPQHF.

The chain recombines TRBV27 with TRBJ1-1, with unresolved D. Looked up from germline, CDR1 is MNHEY and CDR2 is SMNVEV (reference sequence). The CDR3 extends over 13 amino acids. V was shortened by 3 bases and J by 0 bases, with 5 bases between the two germline ends. This CDR3 reads CASSFRMNTEAFF. The CDR3 nucleotides are TGTGCCAGCAGTTTCAGAATGAACACTGAAGCTTTCTTT.

The chain joins TRBV30 to TRBJ1-1; D gene uncertain. The V end lost 1 base, the J end lost 5 bases, and 11 bases lay between the germline ends. The CDR3 loop spans 13 amino acids. CDR1 is GTSNPN, CDR2 SVGIG, per germline (reference sequence). The DNA of the CDR3 is TGTGCCTGGAGTGCGGCTTTACGGACTGAAGCTTTCTTT. The encoded protein is CAWSAALRTEAFF. The full variable domain, completed using reference TRBV30 and TRBJ1-1, is SQTIHQWPATLVQPVGSPLSLECTVEGTSNPNLYWYRQAAGRGLQLLFYSVGIGQISSEVPQNLSASRPQDRQFILSSKKLLLSDSGFYLCAWSAALRTEAFFGQGTRLTVV.

The chain links TRBV7-9 to TRBJ1-2, with D possibly being TRBD1 (5 bases). The length of the CDR3 is 13 residues. Germline V gives CDR1 SEHNR, CDR2 FQNEAQ (reference sequence). V dropped 3 bases and J dropped 2 bases, with 7 bases sitting between them. DNA of the CDR3: TGTGCCAGCAGCTTGGGACGGAACTATGGCTACACCTTC. Translation: CASSLGRNYGYTF.

The CDR3 nucleotides read TGCGCCAGCAGCCAAGAGGGAGCGGGCAAAAACATTCAGTACTTC. Its translation: CASSQEGAGKNIQYF. The chain has TRBV4-1 and TRBJ2-4, with TRBD2 as a possible D gene (6 bases). Germline V gene lookup returns CDR1 MGHRA and CDR2 YSYEKL. V lost 0 bases and J 3 bases, leaving 9 bases between the germline ends. The CDR3 has 15 residues.

V and J are TRBV4-1 and TRBJ1-2, with D unclear. Germline loops: CDR1 MGHRA, CDR2 YSYEKL. V was cut by 0 bases and J by 5 bases, with 16 bases left in between. This CDR3 is 16 amino acids long. CDR3 in amino acids: CASSQDPHGFSYGYTF. The CDR3 coding sequence is TGCGCCAGCAGCCAAGATCCGCACGGTTTCTCATATGGCTACACCTTC.

The V call is TRBV19, the J call TRBJ2-7, with unresolved D. Germline V gives CDR1 LNHDA, CDR2 SQIVND (reference sequence). This CDR3 region has 13 residues. The ends were cut back, 4 bases at V and 1 base at J, with 8 bases in the middle. The CDR3 DNA is TGTGCCAGTAGTACACAAAAATCCTACGAGCAGTACTTC. This codes for CASSTQKSYEQYF.

This chain uses TRBV11-3 with TRBJ2-2, with 7 nucleotides matching TRBD2. CDR3 length: 18 residues. The junction had 12 bases not matched to a gene; V was cut back by 0 bases and J by 5 bases. Germline CDR1 is SGHNT and CDR2 is YENEEA. The CDR3 DNA sequence: TGTGCCAGCAGCTTAGATCAGGGAGGGTCGGCGACGACCGGGGAGCTGTTTTTT. Its protein product is CASSLDQGGSATTGELFF.

This chain uses TRBV11-3 with TRBJ2-2; the D gene could be TRBD1 or TRBD2 (5 bases each). The CDR3 runs 19 residues. Per germline, CDR1 SGHNT and CDR2 YENEEA. V was clipped by 0 bases and J by 5 bases, with 22 bases between them. For the CDR3, the DNA is TGTGCCAGCAGCTTAGATCATGGGGGTACGACCCGACCAACCGGGGAGCTGTTTTTT. It codes for CASSLDHGGTTRPTGELFF.

This chain connects TRBV7-9 to TRBJ2-1; 9 bases are shared with TRBD2. The V gene end was trimmed by 5 bases and the J gene end by 5 bases; junction bases not matched to a gene: 7. Germline V gene sequence: CDR1 SEHNR, CDR2 FQNEAQ (reference sequence). CDR3 length equals 15 residues. The CDR3 DNA reads TGTGCCAGCAGCGAGGAGCGGGAGGCCCACAATGAGCAGTTCTTC. As protein: CASSEEREAHNEQFF.

This rearrangement joins TRBV19 to TRBJ1-2; D is uncertain. The CDR3 is 12 amino acids. Trimming took 7 bases from V and 3 from J, leaving 9 bases between them. CDR1 and CDR2 from the germline V gene are LNHDA and SQIVND (reference sequence). CDR3 nucleotides: TGTGCCAGTAACCTACGAGACTATGGCTACACCTTC. Translation gives CASNLRDYGYTF.

V and J are TRBV15 and TRBJ2-3; 7 bases line up with TRBD2. Trimming cost V 0 bases and J 6 bases; bases outside gene matches: 6. This CDR3 contains 15 residues. Germline CDR1 LNHNV, CDR2 YYDKDF (reference sequence). The CDR3: CATSREGGSYDTQYF. The CDR3 DNA reads TGTGCCACCAGCAGAGAAGGCGGGAGTTACGATACGCAGTATTTT.

In this sample, this clone is medium-sized. The V gene is TRBV13, the J gene TRBJ2-7; the D gene is possibly TRBD1 (5 bases). Germline CDR1 reads PRHDT; CDR2 reads FYEKMQ (reference sequence). Trimming removed 10 bases at V and 3 bases at J, with 16 bases between. CDR3 length: 13 residues. The CDR3 loop reads CATSSDILYEQYF. As DNA, the CDR3 is TGTGCCACCAGTTCGGACATCCTCTACGAGCAGTACTTC.

J is TRBJ1-2 and V is TRBV18; D is undetermined. Deletions cut 5 bases from V and 2 bases from J, with 15 bases between. The CDR3 is 15 residues long. Germline V gene sequence: CDR1 KGHSH, CDR2 LQKENI. The CDR3 sequence is CASSVTIPENYGYTF. As DNA, the CDR3 is TGTGCCAGCTCAGTTACAATCCCAGAGAACTATGGCTACACCTTC.

The rearrangement joins TRBV4-1 to TRBJ2-7, with 11 bases lining up with TRBD2. CDR3 length: 16 amino acids. V gave up 3 bases and J gave up 2 bases; unmatched junction bases: 6. Per the germline V gene, CDR1 is MGHRA and CDR2 is YSYEKL. This CDR3 is CASSHQGLAVPYEQYF. CDR3 in DNA: TGCGCCAGCAGCCATCAGGGACTAGCGGTTCCCTACGAGCAGTACTTC.